This T cell receptor (beta chain) was captured by sequencing in a study of technical replicates of blood from a handful of donors. This CDR3 has 14 amino acids. Germline V gene lookup returns CDR1 SGHTA and CDR2 FQGNSA. Between the trimmed V and J ends, which lost 4 bases and 3 bases, there was a span of 13 bases. The protocol was immunoSEQ multiplex PCR, while the TCRdb copy is restricted to in-frame clones and leaves out a portion. The table lists over 50,000 clones, roughly 86% of them singletons. The sequence was collected from a human donor in good health. Some clones in this sample may be carry-over from other donors' samples. Input material: PBMCs. The chain is built from TRBV7-2 and TRBJ2-7, with a weak D call TRBD2 (5 bases). CDR3 coding DNA: TGTGCCAGCAGCTCGGGGATAGGATACTACGAGCAGTACTTC. It translates to CASSSGIGYYEQYF.